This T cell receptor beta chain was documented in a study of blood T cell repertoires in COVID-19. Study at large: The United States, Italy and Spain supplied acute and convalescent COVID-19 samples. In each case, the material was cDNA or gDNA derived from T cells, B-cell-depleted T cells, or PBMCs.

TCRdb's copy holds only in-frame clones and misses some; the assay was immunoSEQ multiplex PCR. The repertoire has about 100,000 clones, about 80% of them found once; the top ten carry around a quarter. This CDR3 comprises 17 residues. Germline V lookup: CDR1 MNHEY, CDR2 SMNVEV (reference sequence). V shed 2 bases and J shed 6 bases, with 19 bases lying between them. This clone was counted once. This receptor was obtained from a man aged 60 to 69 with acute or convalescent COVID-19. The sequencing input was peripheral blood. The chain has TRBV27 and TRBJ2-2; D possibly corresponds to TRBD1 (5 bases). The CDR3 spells CASSLDPQGFLAGELFF. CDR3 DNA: TGTGCCAGCAGTTTAGATCCTCAGGGTTTTTTGGCCGGGGAGCTGTTTTTT.